These 28 T cell receptor beta chains were sequenced from one sample in a study of cytomegalovirus exposure and HLA in healthy donors. PCR was performed using 60 Vbeta and 13 Jbeta primers. The table came from immunoSEQ multiplex PCR; TCRdb's copy has only in-frame clones and leaves some out. Of roughly 100,000 clones in the sample, nearly 80% were seen once. Sample: PBMCs. The receptors were sampled from a man aged 25-40 years in good health and CMV-seronegative.

The count of this clone is one. The chain has TRBV30 and TRBJ2-7; a weak D match, TRBD1 (5 bases). CDR3 length equals 14 residues. Trimming removed 0 bases from V and 0 bases from J, with 9 bases in between. Germline CDR1 GTSNPN, CDR2 SVGIG (reference sequence). The CDR3: CAWSVETDSYEQYF. CDR3 nucleotides: TGTGCCTGGAGTGTAGAGACAGACTCCTACGAGCAGTACTTC.

The chain employs TRBV18 and TRBJ1-1; D gene unclear. This CDR3 spans 14 amino acids. V was pared by 4 bases and J by 5 bases, with 14 bases between. Germline V gene data show CDR1 as KGHSH and CDR2 as LQKENI. In DNA, the CDR3 is TGTGCCAGCTCACTCCCTGGAGTGCGGACTGAAGCTTTCTTT. It is translated as CASSLPGVRTEAFF.

The chain has TRBV5-6 and TRBJ2-3; 12 bases line up with TRBD2. The CDR3 totals 15 residues. Germline CDR1 and CDR2: SGHDT and YYEEEE. The ends lost 1 base at V and 6 bases at J; junction bases unmatched: 3. The CDR3 DNA reads as TGTGCCAGCAGCTTGACTAGCGGGGGGTTGGATACGCAGTATTTT. It is translated as CASSLTSGGLDTQYF.

A few counts support this clone. The chain uses TRBV9 and TRBJ1-2, with a weak D call TRBD1 (6 bases). CDR3 length: 15 residues. Germline assignment: CDR1 SGDLS and CDR2 YYNGEE. V was trimmed by 0 bases and J by 8 bases, leaving 17 bases between them. Here the CDR3 DNA reads TGTGCCAGCAGCGTAGTGGACGGGGGGCTTCAGGGCTACACCTTC. This sequence encodes CASSVVDGGLQGYTF.

This chain uses TRBV28 with TRBJ2-7, with 7 positions matching TRBD2. Germline CDR1 MDHEN, CDR2 SYDVKM. V was pared by 8 bases and J by 0 bases, with 16 bases of the junction left unmatched. This CDR3 is built from 17 residues. The CDR3, as DNA: TGTGCCAGCGGGAGCCCGCCAGGTAGCGGGTACTCCTACGAGCAGTACTTC. This sequence encodes CASGSPPGSGYSYEQYF.

The chain joins TRBV30 to TRBJ2-7; tentatively, D is TRBD2 (6 bases). The V gene's germline CDR1 is GTSNPN and CDR2 SVGIG (reference sequence). V was clipped by 4 bases and J by 9 bases, with 19 bases between them. CDR3 length equals 13 residues. CDR3 region: CAWTTGLPDGQYF. The CDR3 bases are TGTGCCTGGACTACGGGACTGCCTGACGGGCAGTACTTC.

The chain employs TRBV30 and TRBJ1-1; TRBD1 aligns across 7 bases. This CDR3 comprises 15 residues. In germline, CDR1 is GTSNPN, CDR2 SVGIG (reference sequence). V gave up 7 bases and J gave up 1 base; unmatched junction bases: 12. Here the CDR3 DNA reads TGTGCCTCCTCACTACTAGGACAGGCGAACACTGAAGCTTTCTTT. This translates into CASSLLGQANTEAFF.

The table lists this clone with a few counts. The chain uses TRBV28 and TRBJ2-7, with TRBD2 identical over 13 bases. From germline, CDR1 is MDHEN and CDR2 SYDVKM. The CDR3 loop spans 17 amino acids. V trimming: 5 bases; J trimming: 0 bases; junction bases outside the gene matches: 7. The CDR3 coding sequence is TGTGCCAGCAGTCACAGACTAGCGGGAGGTATCTCCTACGAGCAGTACTTC. It translates to CASSHRLAGGISYEQYF.

CDR3 protein: CASTNTPRQGSEAFF. Here the CDR3 DNA reads TGTGCCAGCACTAATACCCCCCGACAGGGCAGTGAAGCTTTCTTT. V usage is TRBV5-4 and J usage is TRBJ1-1, with 7 bases that match TRBD1. V trimming: 6 bases; J trimming: 7 bases; junction bases outside the gene matches: 15. The CDR3 runs to 15 residues. The germline gives CDR1 SGHNT, CDR2 YYREEE (reference sequence).

The V and J genes are TRBV7-2 and TRBJ2-7; 7 bases are a match to TRBD2. Germline V gives CDR1 SGHTA, CDR2 FQGNSA. The CDR3 spans 15 residues. With 5 bases clipped from V and 3 bases from J, the junction kept 10 bases outside the gene matches. CDR3 amino acids: CASSLKVGGYYEQYF. The CDR3 region has the DNA TGTGCCAGCAGCCTAAAAGTGGGGGGGTACTACGAGCAGTACTTC.

V and J are TRBV7-2 and TRBJ2-7, with TRBD1 matching 10 bases. Germline trimming cut 5 bases from V and 6 bases from J; bases unmatched to any gene: 7. This CDR3 region has 14 residues. Germline V CDR1 and CDR2: SGHTA, FQGNSA. The CDR3 DNA is TGTGCCAGCAGCCCCAGACAGGGGGCGTCCGAGCAGTACTTC. Its translation is CASSPRQGASEQYF.

V usage is TRBV6-5 and J usage is TRBJ2-7, with 8 bases fitting TRBD1. Trimming at V came to 6 bases and at J to 2 bases, leaving 6 bases not matched to a gene. This CDR3 is 14 amino acids long. Germline V gene data show CDR1 as MNHEY and CDR2 as SVGAGI. CDR3 coding DNA: TGTGCCAGCAGCTCAGGGGGCCGTCCCTACGAGCAGTACTTC. It is translated as CASSSGGRPYEQYF.

The V gene is TRBV15, the J gene TRBJ1-1; possibly TRBD1 for D (5 bases). Trimming took 1 base from V and 4 from J, leaving 10 bases between them. CDR3 length: 14 amino acids. Germline values: CDR1 LNHNV, CDR2 YYDKDF (reference sequence). CDR3 in amino acids: CATSRAGIGTEAFF. The DNA of the CDR3 is TGTGCCACCAGCAGAGCAGGGATTGGCACTGAAGCTTTCTTT.

V usage is TRBV27 and J usage is TRBJ2-7, with 9 bases matching TRBD2. Trimming removed 8 bases from V and 4 bases from J; junction bases left unmatched: 6. The CDR3 is 13 residues long. From germline, CDR1 is MNHEY and CDR2 SMNVEV (reference sequence). The CDR3 spells CASSAGGWYEQYF. The CDR3 DNA reads as TGTGCCAGCTCCGCGGGAGGGTGGTACGAGCAGTACTTC.

The chain couples TRBV9 to TRBJ2-1; TRBD2 matches at 10 bases. CDR1 is SGDLS, CDR2 YYNGEE, per germline. This CDR3 is 16 amino acids long. The J segment lost 3 bases and the V segment lost 3 bases, leaving 6 bases of the junction unmatched. The CDR3 DNA follows: TGTGCCAGCAGCGGTAGCGGGAGGCCCCACTACAATGAGCAGTTCTTC. It codes for CASSGSGRPHYNEQFF.

J is TRBJ1-1 and V is TRBV28; unclear D gene. The V and J ends lost 6 bases and 1 base respectively, with 15 bases between them. Per the germline V gene, CDR1 is MDHEN and CDR2 is SYDVKM. The length of the CDR3 is 15 residues. CDR3 nucleotide sequence: TGTGCCAGCAGGGCTTCAGGTCGGGGGAACACTGAAGCTTTCTTT. Amino acid sequence: CASRASGRGNTEAFF.

The CDR3 nucleotides are TGCGCCAGCAGCCCCCTAATGGGGGGGAGGGAGCTGTTTTTT. Translating it yields CASSPLMGGRELFF. This chain joins TRBV4-1 and TRBJ2-2, with 7 bases matching TRBD2. This CDR3 has 14 amino acids. Germline V gene lookup returns CDR1 MGHRA and CDR2 YSYEKL. Losses at the gene ends were 4 bases for V and 9 bases for J; bases not matched to a gene: 8.

This rearrangement joins TRBV19 to TRBJ1-6; D might be TRBD1 (6 bases). This CDR3 contains 16 residues. Deletions cut 5 bases from V and 9 bases from J, with 20 bases between. Germline-derived CDR1 and CDR2 are LNHDA and SQIVND (reference sequence). This CDR3 is CASSGGDTAVGSPLHF. CDR3 sequence (DNA): TGTGCCAGTAGTGGGGGGGACACCGCCGTGGGTTCACCCCTCCACTTT.

The chain links TRBV9 to TRBJ1-2; D uncertain. The CDR3 totals 14 residues. Between the trimmed V and J ends, which lost 5 bases and 4 bases, there was a span of 15 bases. Per the germline V gene, CDR1 is SGDLS and CDR2 is YYNGEE. The DNA for the CDR3 is TGTGCCAGCAGTGACAAAGTCGGTCCCTATGGCTACACCTTC. As protein: CASSDKVGPYGYTF.

CDR3 region: CASSAGGQGFSYGYTF. The CDR3 bases are TGTGCCAGCAGTGCAGGGGGACAGGGGTTTTCTTATGGCTACACCTTC. The gene calls are TRBV6-1 and TRBJ1-2; 10 nucleotides line up with TRBD1. Per germline, CDR1 MNHNS and CDR2 SASEGT. With 4 bases clipped from V and 5 bases from J, the junction kept 10 bases outside the gene matches. The CDR3 totals 16 residues.

The chain recombines TRBV30 with TRBJ2-7; a weak D match, TRBD2 (7 bases). Germline CDR1 and CDR2: GTSNPN and SVGIG (reference sequence). The CDR3 is 17 residues long. The V and J ends lost 4 bases and 3 bases respectively, with 25 bases between them. The CDR3 is CAWNRALKGGRSYEQYF. The DNA of the CDR3 is TGTGCCTGGAACAGGGCCCTTAAGGGCGGGAGAAGCTACGAGCAGTACTTC.

This clone was seen a few times. V gene TRBV10-3 combines with J gene TRBJ1-3, with D hard to call. From germline, CDR1 is ENHRY and CDR2 SYGVKD. V lost 6 bases, J lost 1 base, and 7 bases lay in between. CDR3 length: 13 amino acids. CDR3 nucleotide sequence: TGTGCCATCAGGGCACCGTCTGGAAACACCATATATTTT. It codes for CAIRAPSGNTIYF.

The chain uses TRBV11-2 and TRBJ1-2; D gene uncertain. This CDR3 contains 14 residues. CDR1 is SGHAT, CDR2 FQNNGV, per germline. V was trimmed by 1 base and J by 3 bases, leaving 9 bases between them. The CDR3, as DNA: TGTGCCAGCAGCTTAGGGCCGAGGGACTATGGCTACACCTTC. Amino acids: CASSLGPRDYGYTF.

The chain employs TRBV4-3 and TRBJ2-2, with 9 bases matching TRBD1. The CDR3 loop spans 15 amino acids. Trimming at V came to 3 bases and at J to 4 bases, leaving 3 bases not matched to a gene. Germline loops: CDR1 LGHNA, CDR2 YSLEER. CDR3 bases: TGCGCCAGCAGCCAGGTGACAGGGGGCACCGGGGAGCTGTTTTTT. It encodes CASSQVTGGTGELFF.

This clone was seen once. The chain recombines TRBV5-6 with TRBJ2-1, with D perhaps TRBD2 (5 bases). CDR3 size: 17 residues. Germline V gene lookup returns CDR1 SGHDT and CDR2 YYEEEE. With 3 bases removed from V and 2 bases from J, the gap between germline ends came to 18 bases. CDR3 sequence reads: CASSSIRGSGPYNEQFF. In nucleotides, the CDR3 is TGTGCCAGCAGCTCCATCCGTGGGAGCGGACCCTACAATGAGCAGTTCTTC.

The chain employs TRBV6-5 and TRBJ1-4; D is perhaps TRBD1 (5 bases). Germline CDR1 is MNHEY and CDR2 is SVGAGI. Trimming stripped 5 bases from V and 5 bases from J, with 15 bases between. This CDR3 comprises 15 residues. As DNA, the CDR3 is TGTGCCAGCAGTACAGGACAAATAAGGAATGAAAAACTGTTTTTT. It is translated as CASSTGQIRNEKLFF.

The chain recombines TRBV30 with TRBJ1-6, with D uncertain. CDR3 length: 12 amino acids. Trimming removed 2 bases at V and 9 bases at J, with 8 bases between. The germline V gene encodes CDR1 GTSNPN and CDR2 SVGIG (reference sequence). The CDR3 region has the DNA TGTGCCTGGAGTCCCAGAGGTTCACCCCTCCACTTT. Its protein is CAWSPRGSPLHF.

The chain carries TRBV28 and TRBJ1-1, with TRBD1 matching 7 bases. Germline lookup yields CDR1 MDHEN and CDR2 SYDVKM. V was clipped by 2 bases and J by 4 bases; unmatched bases: 22. The CDR3 loop spans 20 amino acids. Here the CDR3 reads CASSLIVFRTGRGGGTEAFF. The CDR3, as DNA: TGTGCCAGCAGTTTAATTGTGTTTCGGACAGGCAGAGGTGGGGGCACTGAAGCTTTCTTT. Together with reference TRBV28 and TRBJ1-1, the CDR3 gives the full variable domain: DVKVTQSSRYLVKRTGEKVFLECVQDMDHENMFWYRQDPGLGLRLIYFSYDVKMKEKGDIPEGYSVSREKKERFSLILESASTNQTSMYLCASSLIVFRTGRGGGTEAFFGQGTRLTVV.